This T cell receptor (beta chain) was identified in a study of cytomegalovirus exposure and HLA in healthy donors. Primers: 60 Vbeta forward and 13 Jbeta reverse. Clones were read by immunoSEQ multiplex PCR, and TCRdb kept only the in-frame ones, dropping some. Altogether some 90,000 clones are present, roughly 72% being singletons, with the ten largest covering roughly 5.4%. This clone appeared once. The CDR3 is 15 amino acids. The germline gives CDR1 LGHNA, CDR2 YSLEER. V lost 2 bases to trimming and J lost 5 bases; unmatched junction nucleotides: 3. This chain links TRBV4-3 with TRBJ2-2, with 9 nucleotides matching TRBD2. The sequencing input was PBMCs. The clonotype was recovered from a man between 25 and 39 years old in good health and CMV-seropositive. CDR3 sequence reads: CASSQLAGRTGELFF. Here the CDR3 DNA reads TGCGCCAGCAGCCAACTAGCGGGGCGAACCGGGGAGCTGTTTTTT.